This TCR beta chain originates from a study of cytomegalovirus exposure and HLA in healthy donors. Germline trimming cut 4 bases from V and 2 bases from J; bases unmatched to any gene: 8. The V gene's germline CDR1 is KGHSH and CDR2 LQKENI. The CDR3 covers 16 residues. Data came from immunoSEQ multiplex PCR; TCRdb stores just in-frame clones and leaves some out. The table lists around 160,000 clones, about 90% of them singletons, with more than 2.5% in the top ten. The sequence was collected from a woman between 18 and 29 years old in good health and CMV-seropositive. This chain connects TRBV18 to TRBJ1-1; the match to TRBD1 covers 9 bases. The material sequenced was PBMCs. The CDR3 bases are TGTGCCAGCTCACAGAACAGGGGGCAGCGTAACACTGAAGCTTTCTTT. Its translation is CASSQNRGQRNTEAFF.